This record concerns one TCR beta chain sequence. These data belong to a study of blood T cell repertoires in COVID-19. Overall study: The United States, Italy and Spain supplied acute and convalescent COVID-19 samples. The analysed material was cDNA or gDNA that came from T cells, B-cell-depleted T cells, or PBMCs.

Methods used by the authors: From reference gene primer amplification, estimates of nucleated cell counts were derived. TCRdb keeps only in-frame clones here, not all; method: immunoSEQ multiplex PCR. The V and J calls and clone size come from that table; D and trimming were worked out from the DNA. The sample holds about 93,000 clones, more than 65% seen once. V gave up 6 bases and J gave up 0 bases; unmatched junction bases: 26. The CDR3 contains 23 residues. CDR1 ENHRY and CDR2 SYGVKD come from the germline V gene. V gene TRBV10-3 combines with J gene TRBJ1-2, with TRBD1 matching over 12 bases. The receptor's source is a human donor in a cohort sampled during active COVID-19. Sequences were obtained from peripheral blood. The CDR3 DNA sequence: TGTGCCATCAGAGGGGATCAGGTACGGCAACGGGACAGGGGGCCCAGTGCTAACTATGGCTACACCTTC. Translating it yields CAIRGDQVRQRDRGPSANYGYTF.